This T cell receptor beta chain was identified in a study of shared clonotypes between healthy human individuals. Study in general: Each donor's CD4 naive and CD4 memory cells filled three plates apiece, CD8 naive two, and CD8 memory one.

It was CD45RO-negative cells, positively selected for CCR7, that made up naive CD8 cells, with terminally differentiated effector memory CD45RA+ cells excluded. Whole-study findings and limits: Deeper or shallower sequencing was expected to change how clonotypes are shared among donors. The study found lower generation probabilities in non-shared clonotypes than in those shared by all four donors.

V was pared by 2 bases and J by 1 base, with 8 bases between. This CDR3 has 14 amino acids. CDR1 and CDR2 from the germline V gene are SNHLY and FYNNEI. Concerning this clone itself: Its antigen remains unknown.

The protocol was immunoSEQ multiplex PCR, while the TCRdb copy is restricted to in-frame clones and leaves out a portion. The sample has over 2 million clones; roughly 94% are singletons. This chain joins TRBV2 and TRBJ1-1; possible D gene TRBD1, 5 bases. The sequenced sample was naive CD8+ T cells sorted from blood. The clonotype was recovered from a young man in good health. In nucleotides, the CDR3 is TGTGCCAGCAGTGAAAACAGGAAGAACACTGAAGCTTTCTTT. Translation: CASSENRKNTEAFF.